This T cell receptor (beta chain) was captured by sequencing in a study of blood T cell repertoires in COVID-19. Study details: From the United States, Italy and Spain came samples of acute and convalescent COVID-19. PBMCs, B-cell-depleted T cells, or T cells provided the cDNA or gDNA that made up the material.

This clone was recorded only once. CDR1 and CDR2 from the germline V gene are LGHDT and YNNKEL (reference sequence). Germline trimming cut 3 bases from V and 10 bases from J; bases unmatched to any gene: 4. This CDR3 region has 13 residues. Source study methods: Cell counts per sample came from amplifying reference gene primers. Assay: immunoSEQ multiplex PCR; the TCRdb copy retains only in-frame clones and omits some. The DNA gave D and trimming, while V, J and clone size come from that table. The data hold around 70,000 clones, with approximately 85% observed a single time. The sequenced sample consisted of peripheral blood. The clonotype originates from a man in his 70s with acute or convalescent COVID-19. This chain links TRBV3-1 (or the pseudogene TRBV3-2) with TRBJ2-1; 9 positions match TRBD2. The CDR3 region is CASSHASGKEQFF. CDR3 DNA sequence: TGTGCCAGCAGCCATGCTAGCGGGAAGGAGCAGTTCTTC.